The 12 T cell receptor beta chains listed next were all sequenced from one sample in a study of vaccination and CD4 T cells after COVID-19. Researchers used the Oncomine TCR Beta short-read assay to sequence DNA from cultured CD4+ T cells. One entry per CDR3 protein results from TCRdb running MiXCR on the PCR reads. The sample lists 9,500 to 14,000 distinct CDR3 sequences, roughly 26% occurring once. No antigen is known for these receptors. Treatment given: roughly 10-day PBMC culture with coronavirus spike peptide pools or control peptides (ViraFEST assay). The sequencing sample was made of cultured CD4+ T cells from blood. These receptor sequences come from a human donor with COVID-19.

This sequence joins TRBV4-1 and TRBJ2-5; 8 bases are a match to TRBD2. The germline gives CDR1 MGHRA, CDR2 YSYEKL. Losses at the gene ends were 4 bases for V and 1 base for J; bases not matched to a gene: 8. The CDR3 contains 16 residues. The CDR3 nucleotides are TGCGCCAGCAGCCGCGGAGAGCGGGGGAGCCAAGAGACCCAGTACTTC. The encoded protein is CASSRGERGSQETQYF.

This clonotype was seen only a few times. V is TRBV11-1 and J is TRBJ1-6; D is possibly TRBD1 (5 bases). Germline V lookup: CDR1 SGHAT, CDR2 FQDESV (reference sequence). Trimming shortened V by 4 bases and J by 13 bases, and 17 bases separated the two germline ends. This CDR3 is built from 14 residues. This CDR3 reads CASSYVSQGVPLHF. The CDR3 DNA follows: TGTGCCAGCAGCTACGTCTCCCAGGGTGTTCCCCTCCACTTT.

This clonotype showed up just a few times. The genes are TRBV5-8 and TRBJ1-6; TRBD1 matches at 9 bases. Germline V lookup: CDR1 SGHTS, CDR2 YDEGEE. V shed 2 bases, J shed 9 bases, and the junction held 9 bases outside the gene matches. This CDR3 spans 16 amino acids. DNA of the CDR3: TGTGCCAGCAGCTTCTGGAGGACAGGGGAAAGTTCACCCCTCCACTTT. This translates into CASSFWRTGESSPLHF.

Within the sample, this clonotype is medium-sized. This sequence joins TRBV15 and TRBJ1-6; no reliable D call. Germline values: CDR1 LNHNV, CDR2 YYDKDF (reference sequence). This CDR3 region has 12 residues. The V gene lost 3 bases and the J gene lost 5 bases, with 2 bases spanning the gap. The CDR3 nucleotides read TGTGCCACCAGCAGGGATAATTCACCCCTCCACTTT. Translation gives CATSRDNSPLHF.

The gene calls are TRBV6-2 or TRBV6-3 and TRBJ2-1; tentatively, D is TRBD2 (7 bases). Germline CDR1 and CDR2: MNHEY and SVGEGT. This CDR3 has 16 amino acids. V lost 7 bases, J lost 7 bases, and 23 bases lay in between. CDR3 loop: CASIGWGGGARNEQFF. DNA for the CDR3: TGTGCCAGCATTGGTTGGGGTGGGGGGGCGAGAAATGAGCAGTTCTTC.

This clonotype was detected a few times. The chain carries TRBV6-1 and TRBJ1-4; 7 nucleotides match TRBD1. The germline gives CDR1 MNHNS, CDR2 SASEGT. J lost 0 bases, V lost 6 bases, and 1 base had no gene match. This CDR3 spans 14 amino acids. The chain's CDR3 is CASSDRATNEKLFF. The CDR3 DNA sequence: TGTGCCAGCAGCGACAGGGCAACTAATGAAAAACTGTTTTTT.

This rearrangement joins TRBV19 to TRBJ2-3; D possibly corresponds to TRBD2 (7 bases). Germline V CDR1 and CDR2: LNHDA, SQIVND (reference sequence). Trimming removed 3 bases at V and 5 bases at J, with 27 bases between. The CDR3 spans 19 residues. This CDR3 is CASSIVGIREGGRQDTQYF. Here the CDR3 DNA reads TGTGCCAGTAGTATCGTAGGGATAAGGGAGGGGGGGCGTCAAGATACGCAGTATTTT.

The CDR3 protein is CASSLEGRGGNYGYTF. The CDR3 region has the DNA TGTGCCAGCAGCTTAGAAGGTCGCGGGGGGAACTATGGCTACACCTTC. J is TRBJ1-2 and V is TRBV11-3, with a tentative D call TRBD1 (5 bases). V was trimmed by 0 bases and J by 2 bases, leaving 13 bases between them. The CDR3 extends over 16 amino acids. Germline CDR1 and CDR2: SGHNT and YENEEA.

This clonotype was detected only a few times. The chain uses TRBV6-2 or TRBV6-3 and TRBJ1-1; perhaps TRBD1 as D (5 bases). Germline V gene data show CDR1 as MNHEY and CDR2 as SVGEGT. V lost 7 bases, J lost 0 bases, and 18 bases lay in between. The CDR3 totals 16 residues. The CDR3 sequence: CASNSPGMGMNTEAFF. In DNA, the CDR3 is TGTGCCAGCAACTCACCAGGGATGGGGATGAACACTGAAGCTTTCTTT.

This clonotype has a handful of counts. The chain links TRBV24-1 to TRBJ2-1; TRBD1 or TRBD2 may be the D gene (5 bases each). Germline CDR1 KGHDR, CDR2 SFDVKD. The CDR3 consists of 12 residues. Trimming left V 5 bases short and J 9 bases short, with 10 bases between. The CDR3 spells CATSVNGGEQFF. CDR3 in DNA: TGTGCCACCAGTGTCAATGGGGGTGAGCAGTTCTTC.

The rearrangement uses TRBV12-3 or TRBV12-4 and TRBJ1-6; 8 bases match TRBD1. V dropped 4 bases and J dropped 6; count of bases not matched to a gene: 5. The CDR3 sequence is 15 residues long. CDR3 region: CASSSGDRLNSPLHF. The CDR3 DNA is TGTGCCAGCAGTTCAGGGGACAGGCTTAATTCACCCCTCCACTTT.

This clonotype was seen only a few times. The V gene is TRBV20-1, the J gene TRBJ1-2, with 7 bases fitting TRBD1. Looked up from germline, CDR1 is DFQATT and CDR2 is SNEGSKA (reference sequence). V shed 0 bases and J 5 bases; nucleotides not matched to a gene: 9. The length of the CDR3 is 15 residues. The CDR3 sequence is CSARDPTTGMYGYTF. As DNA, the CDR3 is TGCAGTGCTAGAGATCCGACGACAGGGATGTATGGCTACACCTTC.